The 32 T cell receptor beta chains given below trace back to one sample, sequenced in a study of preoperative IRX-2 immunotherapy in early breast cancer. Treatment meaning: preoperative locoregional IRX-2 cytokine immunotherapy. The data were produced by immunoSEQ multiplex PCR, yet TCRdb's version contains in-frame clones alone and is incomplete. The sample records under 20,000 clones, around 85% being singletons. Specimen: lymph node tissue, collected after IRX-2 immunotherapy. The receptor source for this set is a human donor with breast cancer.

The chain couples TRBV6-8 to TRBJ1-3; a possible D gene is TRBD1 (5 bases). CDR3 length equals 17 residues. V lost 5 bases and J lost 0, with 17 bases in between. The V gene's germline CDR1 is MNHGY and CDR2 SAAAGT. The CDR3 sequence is CASSPDSPIGSGNTIYF. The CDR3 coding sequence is TGTGCCAGCAGTCCAGACAGCCCGATAGGCTCTGGAAACACCATATATTTT.

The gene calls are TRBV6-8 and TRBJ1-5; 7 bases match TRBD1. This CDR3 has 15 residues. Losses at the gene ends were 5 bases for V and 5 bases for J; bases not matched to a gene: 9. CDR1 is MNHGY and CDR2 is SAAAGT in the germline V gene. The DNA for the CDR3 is TGTGCCAGCAGTGGGGGGACAGTCGCAGATCAGCCCCAGCATTTT. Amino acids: CASSGGTVADQPQHF.

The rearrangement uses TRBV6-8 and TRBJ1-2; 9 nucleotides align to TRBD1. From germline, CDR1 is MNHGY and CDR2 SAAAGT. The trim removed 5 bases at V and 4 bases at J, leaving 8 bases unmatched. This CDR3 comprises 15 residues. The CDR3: CASSDAGTGLYGYTF. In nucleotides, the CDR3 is TGTGCCAGCAGTGACGCCGGGACAGGGCTCTATGGCTACACCTTC.

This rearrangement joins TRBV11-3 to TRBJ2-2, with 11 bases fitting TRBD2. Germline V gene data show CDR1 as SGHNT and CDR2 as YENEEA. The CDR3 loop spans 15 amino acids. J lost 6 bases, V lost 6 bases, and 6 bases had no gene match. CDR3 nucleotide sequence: TGTGCCAGCAGTATCGGGACTAGCGGCGCCGGGGAGCTGTTTTTT. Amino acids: CASSIGTSGAGELFF.

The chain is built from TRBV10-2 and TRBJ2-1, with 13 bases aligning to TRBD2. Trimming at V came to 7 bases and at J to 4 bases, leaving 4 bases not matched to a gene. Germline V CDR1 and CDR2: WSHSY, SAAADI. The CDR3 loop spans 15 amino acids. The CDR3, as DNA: TGCGCCAGCAATCCGGGACTAGCGGGATACAATGAGCAGTTCTTC. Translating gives CASNPGLAGYNEQFF.

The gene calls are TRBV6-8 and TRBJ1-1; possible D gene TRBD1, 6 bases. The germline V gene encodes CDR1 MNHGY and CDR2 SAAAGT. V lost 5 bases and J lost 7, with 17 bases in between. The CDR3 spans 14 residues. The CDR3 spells CASSAEGLGGEAFF. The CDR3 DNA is TGTGCCAGCAGTGCGGAGGGTCTAGGGGGTGAAGCTTTCTTT.

CDR3 DNA sequence: TGTGCCAGCAGCAACAGGGGTACTGGGGCCAACGTCCTGACTTTC. Translation: CASSNRGTGANVLTF. J is TRBJ2-6 and V is TRBV11-3, with TRBD1 identical over 7 bases. The CDR3 extends over 15 amino acids. Germline CDR1 SGHNT, CDR2 YENEEA. V trimming: 5 bases; J trimming: 2 bases; junction bases outside the gene matches: 3.

CDR3 sequence (DNA): TGTGCCAGCAGCTTGGGGAGCGAAAATTCACCCCTCCACTTT. Translated, it gives CASSLGSENSPLHF. The rearrangement links TRBV11-3 to TRBJ1-6; D is unclear. Germline lookup yields CDR1 SGHNT and CDR2 YENEEA. V lost 3 bases, J lost 7 bases, and 10 bases lay in between. The CDR3 totals 14 residues.

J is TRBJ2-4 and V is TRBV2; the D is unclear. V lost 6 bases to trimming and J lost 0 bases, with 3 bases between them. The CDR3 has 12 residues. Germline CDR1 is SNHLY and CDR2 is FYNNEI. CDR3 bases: TGTGCCAGCAGACTAGCCAAAAACATTCAGTACTTC. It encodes CASRLAKNIQYF.

CDR3 loop: CASTWSDQPQHF. CDR3 DNA: TGTGCCAGCACCTGGTCGGATCAGCCCCAGCATTTT. The rearrangement links TRBV28 to TRBJ1-5; D remains ambiguous. This CDR3 comprises 12 residues. Germline CDR1 is MDHEN and CDR2 is SYDVKM. Trimming stripped 7 bases from V and 5 bases from J, with 9 bases between.

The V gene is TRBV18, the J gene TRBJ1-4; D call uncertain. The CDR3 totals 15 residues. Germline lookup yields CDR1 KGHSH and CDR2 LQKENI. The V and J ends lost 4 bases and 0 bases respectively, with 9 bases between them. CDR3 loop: CASSREAATNEKLFF. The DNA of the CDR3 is TGTGCCAGCTCACGGGAGGCTGCAACTAATGAAAAACTGTTTTTT.

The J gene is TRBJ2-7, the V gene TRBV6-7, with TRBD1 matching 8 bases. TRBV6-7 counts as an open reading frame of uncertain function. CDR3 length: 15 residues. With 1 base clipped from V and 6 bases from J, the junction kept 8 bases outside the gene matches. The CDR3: CASSYFGQGSREQYF. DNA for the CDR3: TGTGCCAGCAGTTACTTCGGACAGGGTAGTCGCGAGCAGTACTTC.

This CDR3 reads CASSITGANTEAFF. The CDR3 DNA reads as TGTGCCAGCAGTATCACAGGGGCGAACACTGAAGCTTTCTTT. This chain connects TRBV6-8 to TRBJ1-1, with 7 bases matching TRBD1. V lost 5 bases and J lost 1; bases outside the gene matches: 4. The CDR3 contains 14 residues. Germline lookup yields CDR1 MNHGY and CDR2 SAAAGT.

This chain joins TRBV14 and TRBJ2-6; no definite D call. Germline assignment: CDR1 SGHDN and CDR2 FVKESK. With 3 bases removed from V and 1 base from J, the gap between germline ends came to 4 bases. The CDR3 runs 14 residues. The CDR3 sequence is CASSQWSGANVLTF. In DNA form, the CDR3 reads TGTGCCAGCAGCCAGTGGTCTGGGGCCAACGTCCTGACTTTC.

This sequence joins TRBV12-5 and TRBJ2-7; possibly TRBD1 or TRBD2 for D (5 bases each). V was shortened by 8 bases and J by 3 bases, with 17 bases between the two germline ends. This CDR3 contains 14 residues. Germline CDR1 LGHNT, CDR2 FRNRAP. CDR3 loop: CASRGQADNYEQYF. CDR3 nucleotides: TGTGCTAGTCGGGGCCAAGCGGACAACTACGAGCAGTACTTC.

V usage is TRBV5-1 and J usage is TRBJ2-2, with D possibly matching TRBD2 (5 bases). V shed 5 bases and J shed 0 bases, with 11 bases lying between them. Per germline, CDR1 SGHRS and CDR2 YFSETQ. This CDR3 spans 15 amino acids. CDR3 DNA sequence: TGCGCCAGCAGTCGGACTGCCCCGAACACCGGGGAGCTGTTTTTT. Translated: CASSRTAPNTGELFF.

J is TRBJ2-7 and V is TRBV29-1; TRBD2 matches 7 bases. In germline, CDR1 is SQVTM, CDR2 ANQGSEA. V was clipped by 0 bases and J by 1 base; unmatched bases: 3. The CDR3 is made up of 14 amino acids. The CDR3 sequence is CSVEDREGSYEQYF. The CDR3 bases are TGCAGCGTTGAAGACAGGGAGGGATCCTACGAGCAGTACTTC.

CDR3 region: CAWSVEGQGAREKLFF. The CDR3 DNA follows: TGTGCCTGGAGTGTAGAGGGACAGGGGGCGAGAGAAAAACTGTTTTTT. The chain combines TRBV30 with TRBJ1-4; 12 nucleotides match TRBD1. The V gene's germline CDR1 is GTSNPN and CDR2 SVGIG (reference sequence). CDR3 size: 16 residues. J was trimmed by 8 bases and V by 0 bases; bases with no gene match: 7. Supplemented by reference TRBV30 and TRBJ1-4, the full variable domain reads SQTIHQWPATLVQPVGSPLSLECTVEGTSNPNLYWYRQAAGRGLQLLFYSVGIGQISSEVPQNLSASRPQDRQFILSSKKLLLSDSGFYLCAWSVEGQGAREKLFFGSGTQLSVL.

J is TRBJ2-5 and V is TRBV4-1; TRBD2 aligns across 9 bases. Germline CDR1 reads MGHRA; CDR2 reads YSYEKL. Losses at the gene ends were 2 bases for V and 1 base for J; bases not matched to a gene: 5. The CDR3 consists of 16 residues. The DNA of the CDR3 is TGCGCCAGCAGCCAATTTATAGCGGGGGCCCAAGAGACCCAGTACTTC. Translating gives CASSQFIAGAQETQYF.

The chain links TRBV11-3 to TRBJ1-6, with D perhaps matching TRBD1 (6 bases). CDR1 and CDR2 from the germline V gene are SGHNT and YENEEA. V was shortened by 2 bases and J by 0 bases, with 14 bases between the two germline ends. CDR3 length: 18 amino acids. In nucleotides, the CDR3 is TGTGCCAGCAGCTTATCCGCGGGACACAGCTCCTATAATTCACCCCTCCACTTT. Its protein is CASSLSAGHSSYNSPLHF.

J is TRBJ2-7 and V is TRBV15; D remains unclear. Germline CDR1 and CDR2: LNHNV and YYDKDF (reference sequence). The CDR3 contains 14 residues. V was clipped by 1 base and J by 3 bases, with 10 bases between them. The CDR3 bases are TGTGCCACCAGCAGAGCTGTCGGGCTCTACGAGCAGTACTTC. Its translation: CATSRAVGLYEQYF.

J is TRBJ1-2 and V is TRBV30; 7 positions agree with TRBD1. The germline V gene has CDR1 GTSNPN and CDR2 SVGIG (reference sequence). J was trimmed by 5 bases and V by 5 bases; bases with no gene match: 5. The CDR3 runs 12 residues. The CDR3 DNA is TGTGCCTGGCAGGGGGGTGCTTATGGCTACACCTTC. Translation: CAWQGGAYGYTF.

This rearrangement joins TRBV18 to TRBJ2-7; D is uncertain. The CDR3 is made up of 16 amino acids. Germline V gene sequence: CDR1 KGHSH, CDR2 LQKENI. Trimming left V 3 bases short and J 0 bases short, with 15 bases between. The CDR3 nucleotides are TGTGCCAGCTCACCCAACCCCCGCCCGAGCTCCTACGAGCAGTACTTC. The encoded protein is CASSPNPRPSSYEQYF.

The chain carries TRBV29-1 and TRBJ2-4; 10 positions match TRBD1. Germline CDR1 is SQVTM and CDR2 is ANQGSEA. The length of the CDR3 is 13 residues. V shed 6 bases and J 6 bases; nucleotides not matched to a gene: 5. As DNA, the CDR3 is TGCAGCGTGGTTGGACAGGGGGGAAACATTCAGTACTTC. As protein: CSVVGQGGNIQYF.

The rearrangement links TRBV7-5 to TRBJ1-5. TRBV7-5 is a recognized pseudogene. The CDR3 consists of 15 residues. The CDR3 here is CASSPRGYSNQPQHF. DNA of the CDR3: TGTGCCAGCAGCCCGAGAGGTTATAGCAATCAGCCCCAGCATTTT.

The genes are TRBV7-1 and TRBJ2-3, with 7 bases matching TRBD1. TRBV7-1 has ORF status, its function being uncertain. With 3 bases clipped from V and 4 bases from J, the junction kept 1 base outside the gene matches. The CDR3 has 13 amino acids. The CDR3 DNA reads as TGTGCCAGCAGCTCTACAGGGGCAGATACGCAGTATTTT. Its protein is CASSSTGADTQYF.

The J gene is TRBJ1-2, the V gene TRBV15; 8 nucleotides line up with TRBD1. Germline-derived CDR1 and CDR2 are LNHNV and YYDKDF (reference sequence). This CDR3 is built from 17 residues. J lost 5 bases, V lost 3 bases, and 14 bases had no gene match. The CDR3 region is CATSRGGQGGGPYGYTF. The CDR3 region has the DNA TGTGCCACCAGCAGGGGTGGACAGGGCGGCGGGCCTTATGGCTACACCTTC.

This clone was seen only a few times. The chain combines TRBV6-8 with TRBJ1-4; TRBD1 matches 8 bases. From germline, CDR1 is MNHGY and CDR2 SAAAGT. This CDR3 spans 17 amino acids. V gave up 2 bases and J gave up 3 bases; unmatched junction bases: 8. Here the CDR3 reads CASSYNGQGFANEKLFF. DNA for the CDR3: TGTGCCAGCAGTTACAACGGACAGGGCTTTGCTAATGAAAAACTGTTTTTT.

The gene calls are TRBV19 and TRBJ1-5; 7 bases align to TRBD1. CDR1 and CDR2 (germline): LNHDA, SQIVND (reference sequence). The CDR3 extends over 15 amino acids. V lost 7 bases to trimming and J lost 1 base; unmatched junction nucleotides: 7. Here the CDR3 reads CASIGRQGSNQPQHF. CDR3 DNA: TGTGCCAGTATTGGGAGACAGGGAAGCAATCAGCCCCAGCATTTT. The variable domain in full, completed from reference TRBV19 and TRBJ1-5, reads DGGITQSPKYLFRKEGQNVTLSCEQNLNHDAMYWYRQDPGQGLRLIYYSQIVNDFQKGDIAEGYSVSREKKESFPLTVTSAQKNPTAFYLCASIGRQGSNQPQHFGDGTRLSIL.

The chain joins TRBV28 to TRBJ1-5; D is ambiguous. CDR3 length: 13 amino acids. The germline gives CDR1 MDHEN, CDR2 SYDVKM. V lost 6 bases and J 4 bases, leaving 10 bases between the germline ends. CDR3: CASRSGLNQPQHF. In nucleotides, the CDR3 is TGTGCCAGCAGGTCCGGCCTGAATCAGCCCCAGCATTTT. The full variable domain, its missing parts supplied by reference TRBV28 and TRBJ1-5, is DVKVTQSSRYLVKRTGEKVFLECVQDMDHENMFWYRQDPGLGLRLIYFSYDVKMKEKGDIPEGYSVSREKKERFSLILESASTNQTSMYLCASRSGLNQPQHFGDGTRLSIL.

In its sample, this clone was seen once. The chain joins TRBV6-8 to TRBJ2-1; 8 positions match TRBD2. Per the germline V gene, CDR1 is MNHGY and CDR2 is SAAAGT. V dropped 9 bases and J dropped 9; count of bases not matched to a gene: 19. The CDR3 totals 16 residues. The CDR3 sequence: CASSRPGAGGPGEQFF. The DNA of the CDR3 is TGTGCCAGTTCGAGGCCTGGTGCGGGGGGCCCCGGTGAGCAGTTCTTC.

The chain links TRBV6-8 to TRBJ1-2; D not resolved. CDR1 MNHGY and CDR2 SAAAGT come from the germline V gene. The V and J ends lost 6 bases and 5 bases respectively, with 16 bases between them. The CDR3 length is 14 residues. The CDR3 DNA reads TGTGCCAGCAGCCCCGAGGCAGTTCGTTATGGCTACACCTTC. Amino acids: CASSPEAVRYGYTF.